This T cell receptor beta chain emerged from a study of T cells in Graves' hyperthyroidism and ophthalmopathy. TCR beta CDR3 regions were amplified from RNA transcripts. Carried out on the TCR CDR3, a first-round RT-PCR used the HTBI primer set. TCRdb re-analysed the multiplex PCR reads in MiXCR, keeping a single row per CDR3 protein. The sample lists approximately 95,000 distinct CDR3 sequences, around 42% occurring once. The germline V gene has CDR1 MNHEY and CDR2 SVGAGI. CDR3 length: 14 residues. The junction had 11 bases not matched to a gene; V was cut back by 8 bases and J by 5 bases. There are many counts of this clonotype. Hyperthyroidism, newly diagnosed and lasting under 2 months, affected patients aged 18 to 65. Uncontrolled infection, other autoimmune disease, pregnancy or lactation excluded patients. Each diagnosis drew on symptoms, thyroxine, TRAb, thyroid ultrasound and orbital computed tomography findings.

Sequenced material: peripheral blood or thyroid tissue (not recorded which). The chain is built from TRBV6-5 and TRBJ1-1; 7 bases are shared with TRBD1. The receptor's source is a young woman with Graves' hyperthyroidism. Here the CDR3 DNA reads TGTGCCAGCGCCAACAGGGGAGGTTGGACTGAAGCTTTCTTT. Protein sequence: CASANRGGWTEAFF.